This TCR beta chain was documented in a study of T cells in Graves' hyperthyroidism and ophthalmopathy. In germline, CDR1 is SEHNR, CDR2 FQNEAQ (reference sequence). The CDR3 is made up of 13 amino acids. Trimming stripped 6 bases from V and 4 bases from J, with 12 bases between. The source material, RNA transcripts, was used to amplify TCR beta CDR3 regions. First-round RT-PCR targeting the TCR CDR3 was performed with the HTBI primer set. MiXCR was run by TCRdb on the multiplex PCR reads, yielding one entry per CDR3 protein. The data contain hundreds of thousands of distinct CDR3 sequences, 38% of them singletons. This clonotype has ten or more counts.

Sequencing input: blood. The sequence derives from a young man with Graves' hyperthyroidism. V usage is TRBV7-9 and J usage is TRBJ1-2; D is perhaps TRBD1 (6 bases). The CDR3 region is CASSFQTGYGYTF. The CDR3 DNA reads TGTGCCAGCAGTTTTCAGACAGGCTATGGCTACACCTTC.